This T cell receptor (beta chain) was sequenced for a study of graft-versus-host responses after intestinal transplantation (dated by TCRdb to the early 2020s). Describing the broader study: The transplants that recipients received were multivisceral, liver-intestinal, or isolated intestinal. All recipients received anti-thymocyte globulin induction followed by maintenance tacrolimus and steroids for about three years. After intestinal transplantation, graft-versus-host and host-versus-graft alloreactive T cell clones in the graft, circulation and bone marrow were tracked using bulk TCR-beta CDR3 sequencing. To identify alloreactive clones, pre-transplant mixed lymphocyte reaction products were sequenced and then compared with unstimulated pre-transplant donor and recipient T cells. The cohort enrolled fewer than 25 intestinal transplant recipients including one retransplant, and a few patients lacking pretransplant specimens were excluded. Donor T cell macrochimerism was defined as a peak of at least 4% donor T cells among recipient peripheral blood mononuclear cells. Rather than being sequenced by the commercial service, samples from a few later patients were sequenced in-house on an Illumina MiSeq and processed with MiXCR.

The meaning of the sample's time point label: cells obtained before transplantation from donor or recipient. CD3+CD4+ and CD3+CD8+ populations were FACS-sorted from unstimulated pre-transplant donor and recipient cells taken from spleen or lymph nodes. Receptor libraries were prepared by the immunoSEQ multiplex PCR assay. For most patients, genomic DNA was isolated with the Qiagen DNeasy Blood and Tissue Kit and shipped frozen to Adaptive Biotechnologies for TCR sequencing. High-throughput TCR-beta CDR3 sequencing of genomic DNA from most patients was performed by Adaptive Biotechnologies. In the source study's methods: Adaptive's ImmunoSEQ software was the source of the TCR sequencing data for 18 patients, while a few other patients were processed with MiXCR and VDJtools. CD4 versus CD8 sorting errors were corrected by removing sequences found in both subsets at a frequency ratio below 5:1. Because the origin of CDR3 nucleotide sequences shared between donor and recipient could not be assigned, those sequences were removed. To be classed as alloreactive, a clone needed at least 2-fold expansion over unstimulated cells and a minimum CFSE-low frequency of 0.002% (template counts) or 0.001% (read counts). Clones detected in sequenced pre-transplant spleen, lymph node, or MLR CFSE-low populations of the donor or recipient were defined as mappable. The cumulative frequency of alloreactive clones was calculated as a percentage of all sequences, weighted by copy number. This is the immuneACCESS table as TCRdb keeps it, with only in-frame sequences that have V and J called. A part of the clones is gone; compared with another copy, unresolved V genes explain less than half, and the rest is unexplained. The DNA gave D and trimming, while V, J and clone size come from that table. For this sample there are roughly 120,000 clones; 75% to 95% appear just once. The top ten hold roughly 0.2% of the sample.

V loses 2 bases, J loses 4 bases, and the germline ends lie 11 bases apart. The CDR3 runs 13 residues from the cysteine to the phenylalanine. Only the CDR3 region is kept as DNA, spanning 39 bases read in frame from base 1. As encoded in the germline V gene (reference sequence), CDR1 is GTSNPN while CDR2 is SVGIG. Comment on this clone: Its antigen remains unidentified. Base-call qualities are not available, and no considerably larger clone is one nucleotide away.

Beyond this particular receptor, the publication reports: The relatively low number and heterogeneity of intestinal transplant patients limited the conclusions. GvH clones were detected in recipient bone marrow, and some of these GvH clones were observed earlier in ileal mucosa or blood, consistent with an intestinal mucosal origin. Peak levels of circulating GvH clones were associated with declines in HvG clones early after transplant. High GvH to HvG T cell clonal ratios were observed in the allografts of patients with donor T cell macrochimerism.

The sequence joins TRBV30 to TRBJ2-5; perhaps TRBD1 is the D gene, with 6 bases matching. The clonotype was recovered from a human donor who received an intestinal transplant. Sequencing used unstimulated CD4+ T cells sorted from spleen or lymph node cells, obtained before intestinal transplant. The CDR3 region: CAWSSRGRETQYF. The nucleotide sequence is TGTGCCTGGAGTTCAAGGGGGAGAGAGACCCAGTACTTC.